A selection of T cell receptor beta chains follows, all from one sample in a study of cytomegalovirus exposure and HLA in healthy donors. The method was immunoSEQ multiplex PCR; TCRdb's version includes in-frame clones alone and lacks a portion of them. The sample has under 200,000 clones; about 80% are singletons. The sample taken for sequencing was PBMCs. All receptors derive from a woman under 30 in good health and CMV-seropositive. The CDR3 runs from the conserved cysteine through the conserved F or W. D genes are given only for firm matches. Some rows have no size entry. The others give once, few or many, or a class for an expanded clone.

V gene: TRBV27
J gene: TRBJ1-2
clone size: .
D gene: .
CDR3 protein: CASSPREVGGGYTF
CDR3 DNA: TGTGCCAGCAGTCCCCGAGAGGTGGGAGGGGGCTACACCTTC

V gene: TRBV2
J gene: TRBJ2-2
clone size: .
D gene: TRBD1
CDR3 protein: CASRARRGPLTGELFF
CDR3 DNA: TGTGCCAGTAGAGCTCGTAGGGGGCCTCTAACCGGGGAGCTGTTTTTT

V gene: TRBV16
J gene: TRBJ1-2
clone size: .
D gene: .
CDR3 protein: CASSLRTGQTNYGYTF
CDR3 DNA: TGTGCCAGCAGCCTAAGGACCGGACAGACTAACTATGGCTACACCTTC

V gene: TRBV30
J gene: TRBJ2-2
clone size: .
D gene: TRBD1
CDR3 protein: CAWSLTGGYTGELFF
CDR3 DNA: TGTGCCTGGAGCCTCACAGGGGGCTACACCGGGGAGCTGTTTTTT

V gene: TRBV4-1
J gene: TRBJ2-1
clone size: .
D gene: .
CDR3 protein: CASSQGLGRSSYNEQFF
CDR3 DNA: TGCGCCAGCAGCCAAGGACTAGGACGTAGCTCCTACAATGAGCAGTTCTTC

V gene: TRBV6-1
J gene: TRBJ2-5
clone size: .
D gene: TRBD2
CDR3 protein: CASSVGLAGALTNQETQYF
CDR3 DNA: TGTGCCAGCAGTGTCGGTCTAGCGGGGGCCCTTACAAACCAAGAGACCCAGTACTTC

V gene: TRBV6-5
J gene: TRBJ2-1
clone size: .
D gene: TRBD2
CDR3 protein: CASSPTSGGYNEQFF
CDR3 DNA: TGTGCCAGCAGTCCCACTAGCGGGGGCTACAATGAGCAGTTCTTC

V gene: TRBV30
J gene: TRBJ1-1
clone size: .
D gene: .
CDR3 protein: CAWRRNEDTEAFF
CDR3 DNA: TGTGCCTGGAGGAGGAATGAAGACACTGAAGCTTTCTTT

V gene: TRBV7-2
J gene: TRBJ1-1
clone size: .
D gene: .
CDR3 protein: CASSPRGGQAFF
CDR3 DNA: TGTGCCAGCAGCCCCAGAGGCGGGCAAGCTTTCTTT

V gene: TRBV30
J gene: TRBJ1-2
clone size: .
D gene: TRBD1
CDR3 protein: CAWSRGQGHKGYTF
CDR3 DNA: TGTGCCTGGAGTCGGGGACAGGGGCATAAAGGCTACACCTTC

V gene: TRBV2
J gene: TRBJ1-1
clone size: .
D gene: TRBD1
CDR3 protein: CASSTGTVNTEAFF
CDR3 DNA: TGTGCCAGCAGTACCGGGACAGTGAACACTGAAGCTTTCTTT

V gene: TRBV19
J gene: TRBJ2-7
clone size: .
D gene: .
CDR3 protein: CASSIGGSGHLPYEQYF
CDR3 DNA: TGTGCCAGTAGTATTGGGGGTAGCGGACACCTCCCCTACGAGCAGTACTTC

V gene: TRBV6-6
J gene: TRBJ1-5
clone size: .
D gene: .
CDR3 protein: CASVRDSNQPQHF
CDR3 DNA: TGTGCCAGCGTACGGGATAGCAATCAGCCCCAGCATTTT

V gene: TRBV25-1
J gene: TRBJ1-2
clone size: .
D gene: TRBD1
CDR3 protein: CASSEFRQGGSGYTF
CDR3 DNA: TGTGCCAGCAGTGAATTCCGACAGGGAGGTAGTGGCTACACCTTC

V gene: TRBV7-9
J gene: TRBJ2-3
clone size: .
D gene: TRBD2
CDR3 protein: CASSLGLAGDTQYF
CDR3 DNA: TGTGCCAGCAGCTTAGGTCTAGCGGGAGATACGCAGTATTTT

V gene: TRBV2
J gene: TRBJ1-1
clone size: once
D gene: TRBD1
CDR3 protein: CASGPDRGSEAFF
CDR3 DNA: TGTGCCAGCGGCCCGGACAGGGGAAGTGAAGCTTTCTTT

V gene: TRBV11-1
J gene: TRBJ2-1
clone size: .
D gene: TRBD1
CDR3 protein: CASSFKTGGYNEQFF
CDR3 DNA: TGTGCCAGCAGCTTCAAGACAGGGGGATACAATGAGCAGTTCTTC

V gene: TRBV28
J gene: TRBJ2-1
clone size: .
D gene: TRBD2
CDR3 protein: CASSPTMYGGARTYNEQFF
CDR3 DNA: TGTGCCAGCAGCCCGACGATGTACGGGGGGGCAAGGACCTACAATGAGCAGTTCTTC

V gene: TRBV15
J gene: TRBJ2-7
clone size: .
D gene: .
CDR3 protein: CATSRELRTGGSYEQYF
CDR3 DNA: TGTGCCACCAGCAGAGAATTGCGTACAGGCGGTTCCTACGAGCAGTACTTC

V gene: TRBV9
J gene: TRBJ2-3
clone size: .
D gene: TRBD2
CDR3 protein: CASSVKVGGTTNTQYF
CDR3 DNA: TGTGCCAGCAGCGTAAAAGTGGGAGGGACTACCAATACGCAGTATTTT

V gene: TRBV19
J gene: TRBJ1-6
clone size: .
D gene: .
CDR3 protein: CASSNYREYNSPLHF
CDR3 DNA: TGTGCCAGTAGTAACTACAGGGAATATAATTCACCCCTCCACTTT

V gene: TRBV7-9
J gene: TRBJ2-3
clone size: .
D gene: TRBD1
CDR3 protein: CAFSRDETGSTDTQYF
CDR3 DNA: TGTGCCTTCTCGAGAGATGAGACAGGGAGCACAGATACGCAGTATTTT

V gene: TRBV4-2
J gene: TRBJ1-1
clone size: .
D gene: TRBD1
CDR3 protein: CASSQEGQLDTEAFF
CDR3 DNA: TGTGCCAGCAGCCAAGAGGGACAGCTAGACACTGAAGCTTTCTTT

V gene: TRBV7-9
J gene: TRBJ1-2
clone size: few
D gene: .
CDR3 protein: CASSLAQGLRGYTF
CDR3 DNA: TGTGCCAGCAGCTTAGCACAGGGACTAAGGGGCTACACCTTC

V gene: TRBV19
J gene: TRBJ1-1
clone size: .
D gene: .
CDR3 protein: CASSIYRQRGMNTEAFF
CDR3 DNA: TGTGCCAGTAGTATCTATAGACAGCGAGGCATGAACACTGAAGCTTTCTTT

V gene: TRBV12-5
J gene: TRBJ2-3
clone size: .
D gene: .
CDR3 protein: CASGLAQGADTQYF
CDR3 DNA: TGTGCTAGTGGTTTGGCCCAAGGAGCAGATACGCAGTATTTT

V gene: TRBV6-6
J gene: TRBJ1-1
clone size: .
D gene: .
CDR3 protein: CASSPRWTEAFF
CDR3 DNA: TGTGCCAGCAGCCCCAGATGGACTGAAGCTTTCTTT

V gene: TRBV7-9
J gene: TRBJ2-3
clone size: few
D gene: .
CDR3 protein: CASSLAGAHTDTQYF
CDR3 DNA: TGTGCCAGCAGCTTAGCGGGGGCCCACACAGATACGCAGTATTTT

V gene: TRBV28
J gene: TRBJ1-4
clone size: .
D gene: .
CDR3 protein: CASSFEAEGKLFF
CDR3 DNA: TGTGCCAGCAGTTTTGAAGCGGAGGGAAAACTGTTTTTT

V gene: TRBV29-1
J gene: TRBJ1-5
clone size: .
D gene: TRBD1
CDR3 protein: CSVPEGDRGRYGNQPQHF
CDR3 DNA: TGCAGCGTTCCAGAAGGGGACAGGGGGAGGTATGGCAATCAGCCCCAGCATTTT

V gene: TRBV30
J gene: TRBJ1-1
clone size: .
D gene: TRBD1
CDR3 protein: CAWSTPTGVSEAFF
CDR3 DNA: TGTGCCTGGAGCACCCCCACAGGGGTCTCTGAAGCTTTCTTT

V gene: TRBV28
J gene: TRBJ1-2
clone size: .
D gene: TRBD1
CDR3 protein: CASIPVAGGLNGYTF
CDR3 DNA: TGTGCCAGCATCCCCGTTGCAGGGGGCCTTAATGGCTACACCTTC